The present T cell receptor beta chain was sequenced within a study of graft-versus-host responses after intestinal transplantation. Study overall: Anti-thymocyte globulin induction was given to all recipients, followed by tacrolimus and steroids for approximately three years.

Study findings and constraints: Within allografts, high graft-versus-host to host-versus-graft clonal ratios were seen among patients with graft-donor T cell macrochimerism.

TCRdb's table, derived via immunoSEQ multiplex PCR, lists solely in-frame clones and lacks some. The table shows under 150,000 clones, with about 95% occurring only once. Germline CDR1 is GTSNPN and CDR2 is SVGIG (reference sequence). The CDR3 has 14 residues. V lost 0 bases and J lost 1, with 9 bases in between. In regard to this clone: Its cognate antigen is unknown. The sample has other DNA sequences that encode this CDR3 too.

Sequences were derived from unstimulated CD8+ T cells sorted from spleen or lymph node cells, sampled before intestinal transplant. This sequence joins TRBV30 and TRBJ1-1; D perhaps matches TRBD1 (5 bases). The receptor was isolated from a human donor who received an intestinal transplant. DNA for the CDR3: TGTGCCTGGAGTGTGGGACGGACGAACACTGAAGCTTTCTTT. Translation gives CAWSVGRTNTEAFF.